This T cell receptor (beta chain) appears in the sequencing data of a study of T cell responses to AZD1222 COVID-19 vaccine. Study conclusions and caveats: Clonal diversity may have been underestimated in mostly white British donors. Increases in Spike-specific TCR breadth and depth were seen after two AZD1222 doses.

V shed 6 bases and J shed 4 bases, with 9 bases lying between them. The CDR3 length is 12 residues. TCRdb's copy holds only in-frame clones and misses some; the assay was immunoSEQ multiplex PCR. The table has around 140,000 clones, about 92% seen once. This clone was counted a few times. The antigen remains undetermined. Sequences were derived from peripheral blood, sampled 28 days after the second AZD1222 dose. The clonotype originates from an adult who received the AZD1222 COVID-19 vaccine. The chain is built from TRBV12-3 or TRBV12-4 and TRBJ1-2; tentatively, D is TRBD1 (5 bases). CDR3 amino acids: CASSPDSYGYTF. CDR3 DNA sequence: TGTGCCAGCAGCCCCGACAGCTATGGCTACACCTTC.